This T cell receptor beta chain derives from a study of shared clonotypes between healthy human individuals (dated by TCRdb to 2019 to 2021). Context from the whole study: The cohort comprised a couple of women and a few men aged 18 to 49 years. Per donor, three plates each were used for CD4 naive and CD4 memory, two for CD8 naive, and one for CD8 memory. The study deeply sequenced blood TCR repertoires of five healthy adults to estimate repertoire size and the extent of clonotype sharing between individuals. Different laboratories and diverse techniques were used to prepare libraries and sequence TCR repertoires, to increase sequencing depth and limit assay-specific biases. Each donor's leukapheresis produced roughly between roughly 0.94 and 9.5 billion PBMCs.

Results the study describes overall, beyond this receptor: Across a few donors, about 4.5% of naive CD4, 3% to 3.5% of naive CD8, 2.3% of memory CD4, and around 0.4% of memory CD8 clonotypes were shared. Clonotypes shared by all four sorted-subset donors showed higher generation probabilities than non-shared clonotypes. Sampling was limited to blood, and TCR repertoires in tissue likely differ from TCR repertoires in blood. Because the study included a small number of donors, the genetic and exposure-history diversity represented was limited. Even with the large sequencing depth, rarefaction of the sorted-subset datasets indicated that sequencing was incomplete. Pairwise subsampling led to the expectation that sequencing depth would affect the degree of clonotype sharing among donors. Naive subsets generally had larger estimated clonotype richness than memory subsets.

This clone was picked up a small number of times. The clone's antigen remains unknown. Base qualities are not at hand, and no much larger clone is one base apart. Using the deep immunoSEQ assay, multiplex PCR amplified TCR CDR3 regions from genomic DNA. Extracted genomic DNA from each cell subset was spread evenly across all wells of several immunoSEQ 96-well plates, with each plate serving as a replicate. Each replicate PCR for sorted subsets received 200 ng genomic DNA, equal to 28,000 or so T cell genomes. The purified libraries were quantified using a Qubit 3.0 fluorometer, sized with a Bioanalyzer 2100, and then quantified again using the KAPA Library Quantification kit. Every immunoSEQ 96-well plate was sequenced on a separate single-read 150-cycle Illumina NextSeq 550 flow cell. Regarding the original processing steps: Because only junctional sequences without quality scores were contained in the immunoSEQ output, filtering matching that applied to full-length reads could not be performed. To assign V/J genes and CDR3, sequences were annotated using PyIR, a Python wrapper for IgBLAST v1.9, with IMGT germline references. Any read was removed if the V/J assignment was weak (E-value above 1e-6), the CDR3 was missing, or the read contained stop codons, out-of-frame junctions, or ambiguous translated residues. V3J clonotypes were defined by identical inferred V gene, J gene, and CDR3 amino acid sequence. To compute the percentage overlap between repertoires, the number of shared unique clonotypes was divided by the size of the smaller repertoire. Three approaches were used to assess repertoire richness: RTK rarefaction, the Chao1 estimator, and Recon v2.1 estimates of unobserved clonotypes. Generation probabilities for all TCRbeta clonotypes obtained by the gDNA method from four donors were computed using OLGA. Held by TCRdb, this immuneACCESS table contains in-frame sequences only and omits some clones. Under half of the omission traces to an unresolved V gene where checked; the cause of the rest is unknown. That table gives V, J and clone size, and the DNA gave D and trimming. The sample table holds about 1.1 million clones, of which around 82% were seen once. Around 0.47% of the sample is in the top ten clones.

Donors were healthy HIV-negative adults with no recently reported acute infections or vaccinations. Every donor was a Caucasian adult residing in Nashville, Tennessee, USA. CD4+ T cells were enriched by magnetic negative selection; naive cells were then positively selected on CD45RA, and the negative fraction formed the memory subset. Blood was collected by leukapheresis, and PBMCs were isolated by Ficoll-Histopaque density gradient centrifugation and then cryopreserved in liquid nitrogen vapor phase. Analytical flow cytometry was used to check the purity and quantity of every magnetically sorted T cell population. Genomic DNA was isolated from every sorted fraction and measured by UV absorbance on a Nanodrop 2000c. From cysteine to phenylalanine, the CDR3 is 14 amino acids long. The CDR3 DNA has 42 bases and is translated from base 1. The germline V gene (reference sequence) supplies CDR1 SGHNT and CDR2 YYREEE. V and J are truncated by 4 bases and 8 bases respectively, leaving an intervening sequence of 15 bases.

The V gene is TRBV5-4 and the J gene is TRBJ1-4; a weak D assignment points to TRBD1 (5 bases agree). The sequencing sample was made of memory CD4+ T cells from PBMCs. In light of the paper, this sample's cell subset or site label describes: CD45RA-negative fraction. The clonotype was recovered from a young man in good health. Some clones in this sample may be carry-over from other donors' samples. The CDR3 protein: CASSRGGTGEKLFF. The DNA is as follows: TGTGCCAGCAGCCGCGGGGGTACTGGGGAAAAACTGTTTTTT.